These 13 T cell receptor beta chains share one sample of origin, sequenced in a study of long-term antiretroviral therapy in people with HIV (dated 2022 in TCRdb). The immunoSEQ hsTCRB v3.0 assay was used at survey level resolution to sequence the TRB variable region. TCRdb took this table from immuneACCESS and kept in-frame rearrangements with V and J called. Such tables lack part of the clones; where checked against another copy, unresolved V genes explain under half of the gap, and the rest is unexplained. The sample yields about 20,000 clones; about 89% were counted once. The ten largest clones add up to 3% to 4% of the sample. The material was unsorted PBMCs, obtained roughly 2.7 years after starting antiretroviral therapy. These receptor sequences come from a woman in her forties or fifties with HIV.

The genes are TRBV5-1 and TRBJ2-1; TRBD2 agrees at 13 bases. The J segment lost 9 bases and the V segment lost 4 bases, leaving 13 bases of the junction unmatched. The CDR3 is 17 residues long. The germline V gene encodes CDR1 SGHRS and CDR2 YFSETQ. The DNA of the CDR3 is TGCGCCAGCAGCCCATGGACAGGACTAGCGGGAGACGGTGAGCAGTTCTTC. As protein: CASSPWTGLAGDGEQFF.

CDR3: CASSARQVQETQYF. CDR3 sequence (DNA): TGTGCCAGCAGCGCCCGACAGGTTCAAGAGACCCAGTACTTC. This chain links TRBV7-2 with TRBJ2-5; possible D gene TRBD1, 6 bases. There are 14 residues in the CDR3. The V end was cut by 5 bases, the J end by 2 bases, with 12 bases between. CDR1 SGHTA and CDR2 FQGNSA come from the germline V gene.

This clone has a single count. The chain links TRBV5-6 to TRBJ2-1; the match to TRBD1 covers 7 bases. Germline trimming cut 1 base from V and 7 bases from J; bases unmatched to any gene: 11. Germline CDR1 SGHDT, CDR2 YYEEEE. This CDR3 has 16 residues. The CDR3 nucleotides read TGTGCCAGCAGCTTGACCACCGGGACAGTTGCTAATGAGCAGTTCTTC. Protein product: CASSLTTGTVANEQFF. Together with reference TRBV5-6 and TRBJ2-1, the CDR3 gives the full variable domain: DAGVTQSPTHLIKTRGQQVTLRCSPKSGHDTVSWYQQALGQGPQFIFQYYEEEERQRGNFPDRFSGHQFPNYSSELNVNALLLGDSALYLCASSLTTGTVANEQFFGPGTRLTVL.

The J gene is TRBJ2-1, the V gene TRBV29-1; 12 bases match TRBD2. Trimming removed 4 bases from V and 15 bases from J; junction bases left unmatched: 4. This CDR3 has 11 amino acids. CDR1 and CDR2 from the germline V gene are SQVTM and ANQGSEA. CDR3: CSVGLAGDAFF. CDR3 in DNA: TGCAGCGTTGGACTAGCGGGAGATGCGTTCTTC.

This chain connects TRBV10-3 to TRBJ2-1; 13 bases line up with TRBD2. The CDR3 contains 15 residues. J lost 9 bases, V lost 10 bases, and 12 bases had no gene match. Per the germline V gene, CDR1 is ENHRY and CDR2 is SYGVKD. The CDR3, as DNA: TGTGCCACCAGCCCTACTAGCGGGAGGGCCCCTGAGCAGTTCTTC. Amino acids: CATSPTSGRAPEQFF.

The chain has TRBV30 and TRBJ1-1, with a possible D match to TRBD1 (6 bases). CDR1 is GTSNPN and CDR2 is SVGIG in the germline V gene (reference sequence). The CDR3 totals 17 residues. V was pared by 2 bases and J by 1 base, with 20 bases between. CDR3 in DNA: TGTGCCTGGAGTATGACACCGGGACAAGAAACGAACACTGAAGCTTTCTTT. It is translated as CAWSMTPGQETNTEAFF.

V is TRBV21-1 and J is TRBJ2-7; the DNA was not used to check the table's D call, TRBD2. TRBV21-1 is labeled a pseudogene. The CDR3 runs to 15 residues. CDR3 nucleotides: TGTGCCAGCAGCAAAAGGGGGGGGAGGATCTACGAGCAGTACTTC. It codes for CASSKRGGRIYEQYF.

The genes are TRBV5-1 and TRBJ1-1; 8 bases are shared with TRBD1. Germline V lookup: CDR1 SGHRS, CDR2 YFSETQ. Trimming cost V 1 base and J 2 bases; bases outside gene matches: 7. There are 16 residues in the CDR3. CDR3 sequence reads: CASSLTGGWENTEAFF. CDR3 sequence (DNA): TGCGCCAGCAGCTTGACAGGGGGTTGGGAAAACACTGAAGCTTTCTTT.

The chain joins TRBV6-1 to TRBJ1-3, with D perhaps TRBD1 (5 bases). There are 14 residues in the CDR3. Trimming removed 8 bases from V and 0 bases from J, with 11 bases in between. CDR1 is MNHNS, CDR2 SASEGT, per germline. The CDR3 region is CASSQGSSGNTIYF. CDR3 bases: TGTGCCAGCTCCCAGGGTAGCTCTGGAAACACCATATATTTT.

This chain links TRBV6-5 with TRBJ1-1; the D gene is possibly TRBD1 (6 bases). Germline values: CDR1 MNHEY, CDR2 SVGAGI. The CDR3 has 14 residues. Trimming cost V 2 bases and J 5 bases, with 12 bases left between them. CDR3 in DNA: TGTGCCAGCAGTTACGGGGGGCAGGGGACTGAAGCTTTCTTT. Translated, it gives CASSYGGQGTEAFF.

V is TRBV4-1 and J is TRBJ2-7; unclear D gene. The germline V gene encodes CDR1 MGHRA and CDR2 YSYEKL. Trimming removed 1 base at V and 0 bases at J, with 7 bases between. The CDR3 covers 14 residues. CDR3 amino acids: CASSQGVGSYEQYF. For the CDR3, the DNA is TGCGCCAGCAGCCAAGGGGTGGGCTCCTACGAGCAGTACTTC.

The V and J genes are TRBV11-2 and TRBJ2-7; no clear D gene. Trimming shortened V by 5 bases and J by 2 bases, and 7 bases separated the two germline ends. The CDR3 contains 12 residues. Germline V gene lookup returns CDR1 SGHAT and CDR2 FQNNGV. The CDR3: CASSTTTYEQYF. CDR3 nucleotide sequence: TGTGCCAGCAGCACGACAACCTACGAGCAGTACTTC.

This clone was seen a few times. The CDR3 sequence: CAIMRDSSRGYTF. For the CDR3, the DNA is TGTGCCATCATGAGGGACAGCTCCCGTGGCTACACCTTC. The chain joins TRBV7-9 to TRBJ1-2, with 7 bases that match TRBD1. Germline-derived CDR1 and CDR2 are SEHNR and FQNEAQ (reference sequence). This CDR3 comprises 13 residues. The junction had 12 bases not matched to a gene; V was cut back by 10 bases and J by 7 bases.